This T cell receptor (beta chain) was profiled in a study of blood T cell repertoires in COVID-19. Study as a whole: Collection of acute and convalescent COVID-19 samples took place in the United States, Italy and Spain. PBMCs, B-cell-depleted T cells, or T cells were the source of the cDNA or gDNA that made up the material.

The germline V and J ends were trimmed by 1 base and 3 bases, with 12 bases remaining between them. CDR1 is SGHTA, CDR2 FQGNSA, per germline. This CDR3 is 15 amino acids long. Authors' methods: Estimates of nucleated cell counts were drawn from the amplification of reference gene primers. The repertoire was sequenced with immunoSEQ multiplex PCR; TCRdb's copy has only in-frame clones and lacks some. V, J and clone size derive from that table, while D and trimming were established from the DNA sequence. The sample yields over 95,000 clones, approximately 84% seen once. The chain couples TRBV7-2 to TRBJ1-1; weak D call: TRBD1 (6 bases). The sample comprised peripheral blood. The clonotype was recovered from a middle-aged man with acute or convalescent COVID-19. The CDR3 loop reads CASSLDRAVYTEAFF. The CDR3, as DNA: TGTGCCAGCAGCTTAGACAGGGCGGTATACACTGAAGCTTTCTTT. Complete variable domain (other parts from reference TRBV7-2 and TRBJ1-1): GAGVSQSPSNKVTEKGKDVELRCDPISGHTALYWYRQSLGQGLEFLIYFQGNSAPDKSGLPSDRFSAERTGGSVSTLTIQRTQQEDSAVYLCASSLDRAVYTEAFFGQGTRLTVV.